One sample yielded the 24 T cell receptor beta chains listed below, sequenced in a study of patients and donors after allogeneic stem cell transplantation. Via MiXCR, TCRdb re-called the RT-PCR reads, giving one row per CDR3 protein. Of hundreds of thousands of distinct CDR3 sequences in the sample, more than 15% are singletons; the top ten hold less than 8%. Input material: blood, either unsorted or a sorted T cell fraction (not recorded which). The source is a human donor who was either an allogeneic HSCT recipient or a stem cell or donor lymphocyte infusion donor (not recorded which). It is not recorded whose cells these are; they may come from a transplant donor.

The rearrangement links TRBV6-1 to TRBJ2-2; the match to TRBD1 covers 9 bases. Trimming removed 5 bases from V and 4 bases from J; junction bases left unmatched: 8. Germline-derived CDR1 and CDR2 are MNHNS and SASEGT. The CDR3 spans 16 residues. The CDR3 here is CASSPSGQGTTGELFF. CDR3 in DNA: TGTGCCAGCAGTCCGTCGGGACAGGGTACCACCGGGGAGCTGTTTTTT.

The DNA of the CDR3 is TGCGCCAGCAGCTTGGTGCCGACAGGGCGAACCGGGGAGCTGTTTTTT. It specifies CASSLVPTGRTGELFF. This chain links TRBV5-1 with TRBJ2-2; 7 bases line up with TRBD1. There are 16 residues in the CDR3. CDR1 and CDR2 from the germline V gene are SGHRS and YFSETQ. J lost 5 bases, V lost 0 bases, and 7 bases had no gene match.

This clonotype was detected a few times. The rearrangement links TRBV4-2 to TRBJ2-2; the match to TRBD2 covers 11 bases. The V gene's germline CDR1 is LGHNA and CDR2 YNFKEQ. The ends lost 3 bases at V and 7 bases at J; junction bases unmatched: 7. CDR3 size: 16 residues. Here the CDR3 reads CASSQPTSGRNGELFF. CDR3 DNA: TGTGCCAGCAGCCAGCCTACTAGCGGGAGAAACGGGGAGCTGTTTTTT.

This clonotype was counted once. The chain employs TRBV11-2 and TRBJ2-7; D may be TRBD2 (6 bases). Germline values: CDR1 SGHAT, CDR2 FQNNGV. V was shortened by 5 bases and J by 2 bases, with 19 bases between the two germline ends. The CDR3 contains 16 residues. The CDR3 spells CASSPHLNGRPYEQYF. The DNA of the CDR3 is TGTGCCAGCAGCCCCCATCTAAACGGGAGACCCTACGAGCAGTACTTC.

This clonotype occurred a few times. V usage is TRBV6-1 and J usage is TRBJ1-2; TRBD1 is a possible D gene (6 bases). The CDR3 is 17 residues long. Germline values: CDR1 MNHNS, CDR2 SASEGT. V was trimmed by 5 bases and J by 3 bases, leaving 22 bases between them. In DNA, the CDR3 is TGTGCCAGCAGTCGTCCCACAGGGTTAGCTCCCTACTATGGCTACACCTTC. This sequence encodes CASSRPTGLAPYYGYTF.

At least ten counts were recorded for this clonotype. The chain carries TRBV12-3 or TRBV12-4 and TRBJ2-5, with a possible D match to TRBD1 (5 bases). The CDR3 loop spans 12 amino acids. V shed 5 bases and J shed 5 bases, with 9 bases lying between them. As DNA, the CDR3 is TGTGCCAGCAGTCGAGCAGGGGAGACCCAGTACTTC. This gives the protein CASSRAGETQYF.

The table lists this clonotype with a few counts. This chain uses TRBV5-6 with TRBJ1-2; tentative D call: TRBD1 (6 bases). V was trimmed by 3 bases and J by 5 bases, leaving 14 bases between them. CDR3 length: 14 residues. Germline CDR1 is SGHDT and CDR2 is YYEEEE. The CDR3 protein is CASSWDTREYGYTF. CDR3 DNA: TGTGCCAGCAGCTGGGACACCCGGGAATATGGCTACACCTTC.

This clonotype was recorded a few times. The CDR3 DNA sequence: TGTGCCTGGACCCCGGGAGAAAAGAACACCGGGGAGCTGTTTTTT. Translating gives CAWTPGEKNTGELFF. The J gene is TRBJ2-2, the V gene TRBV30; D may be TRBD2 (6 bases). Deletions cut 4 bases from V and 1 base from J, with 13 bases between. The CDR3 runs to 15 residues. Per the germline V gene, CDR1 is GTSNPN and CDR2 is SVGIG (reference sequence).

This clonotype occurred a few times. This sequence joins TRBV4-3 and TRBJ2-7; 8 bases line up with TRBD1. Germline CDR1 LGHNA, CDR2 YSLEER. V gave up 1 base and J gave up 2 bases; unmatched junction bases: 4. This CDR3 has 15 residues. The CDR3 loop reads CASSQAPQGAYEQYF. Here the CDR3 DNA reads TGCGCCAGCAGCCAAGCCCCACAGGGGGCCTACGAGCAGTACTTC.

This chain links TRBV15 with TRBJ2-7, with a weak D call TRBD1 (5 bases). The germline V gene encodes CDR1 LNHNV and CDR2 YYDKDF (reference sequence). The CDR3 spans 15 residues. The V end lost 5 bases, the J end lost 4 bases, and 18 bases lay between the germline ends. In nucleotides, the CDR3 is TGTGCCACCAGCCGTAAAGGGGTCTTAAATTACGAGCAGTACTTC. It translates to CATSRKGVLNYEQYF.

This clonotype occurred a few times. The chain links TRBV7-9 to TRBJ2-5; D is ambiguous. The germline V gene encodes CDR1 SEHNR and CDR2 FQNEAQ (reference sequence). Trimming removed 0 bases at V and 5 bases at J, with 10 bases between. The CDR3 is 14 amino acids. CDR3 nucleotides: TGTGCCAGCAGCTTAGCAGAACCTTTGGAGACCCAGTACTTC. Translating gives CASSLAEPLETQYF.

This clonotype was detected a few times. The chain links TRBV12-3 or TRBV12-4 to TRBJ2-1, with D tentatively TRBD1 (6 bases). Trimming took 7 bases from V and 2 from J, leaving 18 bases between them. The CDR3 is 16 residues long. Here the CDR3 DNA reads TGTGCCAGCACACCCAGGGGTCGCCGAGCCTACAATGAGCAGTTCTTC. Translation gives CASTPRGRRAYNEQFF.

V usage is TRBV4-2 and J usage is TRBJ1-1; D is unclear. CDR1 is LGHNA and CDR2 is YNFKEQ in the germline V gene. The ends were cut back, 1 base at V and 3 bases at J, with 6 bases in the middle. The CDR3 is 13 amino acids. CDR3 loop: CASSQAGYTEAFF. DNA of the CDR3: TGTGCCAGCAGCCAAGCTGGGTACACTGAAGCTTTCTTT.

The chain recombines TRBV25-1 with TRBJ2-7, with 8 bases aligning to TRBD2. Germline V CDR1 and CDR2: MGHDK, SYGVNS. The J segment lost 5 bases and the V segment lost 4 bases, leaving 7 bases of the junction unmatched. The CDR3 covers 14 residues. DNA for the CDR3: TGTGCCAGCAGTGTCCGAGCGGGAGCCCACGAGCAGTACTTC. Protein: CASSVRAGAHEQYF.

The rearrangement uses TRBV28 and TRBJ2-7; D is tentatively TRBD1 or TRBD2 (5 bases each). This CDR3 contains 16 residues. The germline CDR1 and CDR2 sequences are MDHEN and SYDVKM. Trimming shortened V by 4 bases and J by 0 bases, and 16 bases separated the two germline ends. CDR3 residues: CASSSPGRGASYEQYF. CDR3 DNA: TGTGCCAGCAGTTCCCCGGGACGGGGAGCCTCCTACGAGCAGTACTTC.

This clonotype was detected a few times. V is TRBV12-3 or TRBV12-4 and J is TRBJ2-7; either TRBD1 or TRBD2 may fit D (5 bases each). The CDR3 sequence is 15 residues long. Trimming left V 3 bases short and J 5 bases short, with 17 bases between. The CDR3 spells CASSFSGPSLNEQYF. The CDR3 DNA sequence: TGTGCCAGCAGTTTCTCGGGACCGAGCTTGAACGAGCAGTACTTC.

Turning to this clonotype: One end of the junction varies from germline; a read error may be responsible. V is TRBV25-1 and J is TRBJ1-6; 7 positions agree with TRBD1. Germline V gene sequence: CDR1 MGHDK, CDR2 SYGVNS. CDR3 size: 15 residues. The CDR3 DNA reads TGTGCCAGCAGTTTCCACAGGGGACATAATTCATCCCTCCACTTT. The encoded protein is CASSFHRGHNSSLHF.

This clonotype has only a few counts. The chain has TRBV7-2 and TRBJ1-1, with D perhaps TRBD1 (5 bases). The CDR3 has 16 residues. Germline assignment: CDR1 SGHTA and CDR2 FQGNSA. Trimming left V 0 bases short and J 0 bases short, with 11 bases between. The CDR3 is CASSLARGRVNTEAFF. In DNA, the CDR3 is TGTGCCAGCAGCTTAGCGAGGGGCAGGGTGAACACTGAAGCTTTCTTT.

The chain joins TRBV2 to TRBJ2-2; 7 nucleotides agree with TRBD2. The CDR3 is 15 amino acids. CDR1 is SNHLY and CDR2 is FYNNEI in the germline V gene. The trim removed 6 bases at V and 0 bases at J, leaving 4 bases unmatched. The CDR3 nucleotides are TGTGCCAGCAGCCCTAGCGGTTCGAACACCGGGGAGCTGTTTTTT. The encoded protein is CASSPSGSNTGELFF.

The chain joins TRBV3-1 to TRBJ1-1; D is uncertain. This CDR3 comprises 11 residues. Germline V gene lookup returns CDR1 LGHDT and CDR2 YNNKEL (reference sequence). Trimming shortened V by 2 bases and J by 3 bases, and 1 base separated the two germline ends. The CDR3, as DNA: TGTGCCAGCAGCCAATACACTGAAGCTTTCTTT. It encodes CASSQYTEAFF.

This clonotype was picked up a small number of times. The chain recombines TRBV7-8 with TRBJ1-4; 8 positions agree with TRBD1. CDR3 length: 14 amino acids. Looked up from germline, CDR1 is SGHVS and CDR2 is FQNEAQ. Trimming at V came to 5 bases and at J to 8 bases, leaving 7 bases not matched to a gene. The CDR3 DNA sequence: TGTGCCAGCAGCACCAGGGGGCTGGGGGAAAAACTGTTTTTT. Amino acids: CASSTRGLGEKLFF.

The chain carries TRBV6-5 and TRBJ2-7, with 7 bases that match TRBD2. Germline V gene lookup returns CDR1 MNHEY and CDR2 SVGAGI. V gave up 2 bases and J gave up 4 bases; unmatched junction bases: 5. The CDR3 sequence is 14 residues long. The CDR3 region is CASSYVAGPYEQYF. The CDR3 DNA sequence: TGTGCCAGCAGTTACGTAGCGGGCCCTTACGAGCAGTACTTC.

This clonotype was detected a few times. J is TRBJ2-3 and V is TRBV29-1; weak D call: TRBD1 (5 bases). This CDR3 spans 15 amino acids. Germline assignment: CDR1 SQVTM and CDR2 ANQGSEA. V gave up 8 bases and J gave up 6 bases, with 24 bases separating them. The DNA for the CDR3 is TGCAGCATACTCCGGATCAGGGCACTCCTCGATACGCAGTATTTT. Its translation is CSILRIRALLDTQYF.

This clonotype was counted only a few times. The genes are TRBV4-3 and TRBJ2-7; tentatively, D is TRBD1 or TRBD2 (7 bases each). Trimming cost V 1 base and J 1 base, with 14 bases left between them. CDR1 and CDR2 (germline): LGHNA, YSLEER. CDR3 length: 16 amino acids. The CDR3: CASSQGVQGGSYEQYF. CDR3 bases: TGCGCCAGCAGCCAAGGTGTCCAGGGGGGGTCCTACGAGCAGTACTTC.